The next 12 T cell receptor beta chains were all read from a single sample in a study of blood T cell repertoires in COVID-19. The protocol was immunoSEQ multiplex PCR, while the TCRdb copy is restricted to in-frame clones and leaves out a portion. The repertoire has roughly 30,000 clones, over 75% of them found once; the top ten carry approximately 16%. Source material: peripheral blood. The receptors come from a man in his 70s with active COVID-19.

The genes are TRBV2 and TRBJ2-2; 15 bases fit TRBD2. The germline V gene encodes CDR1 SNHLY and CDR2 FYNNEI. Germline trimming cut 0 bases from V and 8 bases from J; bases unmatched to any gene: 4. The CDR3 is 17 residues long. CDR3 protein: CASSEARTSGGAGELFF. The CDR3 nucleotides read TGTGCCAGCAGTGAAGCGCGGACTAGCGGGGGGGCTGGGGAGCTGTTTTTT.

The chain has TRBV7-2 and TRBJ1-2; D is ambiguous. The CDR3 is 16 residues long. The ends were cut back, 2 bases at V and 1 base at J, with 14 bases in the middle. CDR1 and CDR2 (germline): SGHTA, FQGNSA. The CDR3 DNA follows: TGTGCCAGCAGCTTATCCCCATTACAGATTAACTATGGCTACACCTTC. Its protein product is CASSLSPLQINYGYTF. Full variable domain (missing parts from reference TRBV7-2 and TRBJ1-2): GAGVSQSPSNKVTEKGKDVELRCDPISGHTALYWYRQSLGQGLEFLIYFQGNSAPDKSGLPSDRFSAERTGGSVSTLTIQRTQQEDSAVYLCASSLSPLQINYGYTFGSGTRLTVV.

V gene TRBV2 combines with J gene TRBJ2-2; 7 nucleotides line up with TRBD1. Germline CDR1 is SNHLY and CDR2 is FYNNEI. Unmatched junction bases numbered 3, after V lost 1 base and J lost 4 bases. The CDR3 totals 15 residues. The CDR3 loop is CASSEVGQITGELFF. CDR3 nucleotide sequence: TGTGCCAGCAGTGAAGTGGGACAGATCACCGGGGAGCTGTTTTTT.

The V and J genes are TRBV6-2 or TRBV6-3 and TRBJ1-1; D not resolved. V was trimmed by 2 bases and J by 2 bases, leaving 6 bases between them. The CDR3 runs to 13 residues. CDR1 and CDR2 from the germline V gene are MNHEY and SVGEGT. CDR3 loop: CASSYASNTEAFF. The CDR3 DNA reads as TGTGCCAGCAGTTACGCCAGTAACACTGAAGCTTTCTTT.

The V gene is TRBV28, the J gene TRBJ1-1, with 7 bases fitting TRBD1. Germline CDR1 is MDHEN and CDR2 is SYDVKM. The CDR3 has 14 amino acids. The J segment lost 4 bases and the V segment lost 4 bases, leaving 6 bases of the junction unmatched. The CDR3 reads CASSSRDRRTEAFF. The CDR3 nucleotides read TGTGCCAGCAGTTCCCGGGACAGACGCACTGAAGCTTTCTTT. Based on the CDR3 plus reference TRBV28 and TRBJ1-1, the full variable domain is DVKVTQSSRYLVKRTGEKVFLECVQDMDHENMFWYRQDPGLGLRLIYFSYDVKMKEKGDIPEGYSVSREKKERFSLILESASTNQTSMYLCASSSRDRRTEAFFGQGTRLTVV.

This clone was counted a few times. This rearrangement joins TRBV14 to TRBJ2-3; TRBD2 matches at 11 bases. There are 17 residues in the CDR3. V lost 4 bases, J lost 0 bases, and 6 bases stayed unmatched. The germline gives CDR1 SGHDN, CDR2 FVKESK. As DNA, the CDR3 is TGTGCCAGCAGCCGTCGACTAGCGGGGCCTAGCACAGATACGCAGTATTTT. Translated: CASSRRLAGPSTDTQYF.

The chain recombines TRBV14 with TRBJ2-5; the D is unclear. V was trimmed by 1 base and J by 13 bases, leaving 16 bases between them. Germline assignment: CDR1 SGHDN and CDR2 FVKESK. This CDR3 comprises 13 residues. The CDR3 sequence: CASSQVGENKWYF. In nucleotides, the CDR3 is TGTGCCAGCAGCCAAGTCGGAGAGAATAAATGGTACTTC.

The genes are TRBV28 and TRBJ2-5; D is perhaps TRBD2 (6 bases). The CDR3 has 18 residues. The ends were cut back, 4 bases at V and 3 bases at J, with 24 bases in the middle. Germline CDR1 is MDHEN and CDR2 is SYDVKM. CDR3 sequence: CASSSIYPPRGEKETQYF. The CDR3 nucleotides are TGTGCCAGCAGTTCTATATACCCACCCCGCGGGGAGAAAGAGACCCAGTACTTC. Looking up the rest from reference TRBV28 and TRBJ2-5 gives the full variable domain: DVKVTQSSRYLVKRTGEKVFLECVQDMDHENMFWYRQDPGLGLRLIYFSYDVKMKEKGDIPEGYSVSREKKERFSLILESASTNQTSMYLCASSSIYPPRGEKETQYFGPGTRLLVL.

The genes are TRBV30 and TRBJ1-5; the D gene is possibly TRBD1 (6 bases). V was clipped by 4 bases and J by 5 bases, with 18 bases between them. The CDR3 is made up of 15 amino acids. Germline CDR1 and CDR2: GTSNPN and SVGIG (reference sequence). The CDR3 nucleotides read TGTGCCTGGAATCTTAGGGGGAAGGGTTATCAGCCCCAGCATTTT. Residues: CAWNLRGKGYQPQHF.

The CDR3 spells CASSVDTGSGNTIYF. The CDR3 DNA sequence: TGTGCCAGCAGCGTAGATACGGGCTCTGGAAACACCATATATTTT. This chain connects TRBV9 to TRBJ1-3, with no clear D. Germline V CDR1 and CDR2: SGDLS, YYNGEE. V lost 0 bases and J 0 bases, leaving 7 bases between the germline ends. This CDR3 has 15 amino acids.

CDR3 protein: CASSQDYRGSGNTIYF. For the CDR3, the DNA is TGCGCCAGCAGCCAAGATTATCGGGGTTCCGGAAACACCATATATTTT. The chain is built from TRBV4-3 and TRBJ1-3; no clear D gene. Germline V gives CDR1 LGHNA, CDR2 YSLEER. Trimming pared 0 bases from V and 4 bases from J, leaving 13 bases between. The CDR3 runs 16 residues.

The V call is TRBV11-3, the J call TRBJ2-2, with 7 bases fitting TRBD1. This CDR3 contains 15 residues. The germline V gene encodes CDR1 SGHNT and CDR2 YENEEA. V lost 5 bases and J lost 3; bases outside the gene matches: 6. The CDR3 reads CASSPQGQHTGELFF. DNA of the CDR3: TGTGCCAGCAGCCCCCAGGGACAGCACACCGGGGAGCTGTTTTTT.